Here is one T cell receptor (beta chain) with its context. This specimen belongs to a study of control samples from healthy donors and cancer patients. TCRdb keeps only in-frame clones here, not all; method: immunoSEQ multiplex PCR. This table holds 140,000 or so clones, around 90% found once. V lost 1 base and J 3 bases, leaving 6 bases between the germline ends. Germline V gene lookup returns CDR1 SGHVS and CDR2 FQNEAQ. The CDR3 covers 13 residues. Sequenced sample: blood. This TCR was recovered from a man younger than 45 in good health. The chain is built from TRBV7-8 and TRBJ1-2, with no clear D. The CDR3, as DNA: TGTGCCAGCAGCTTAGAGGCAGACTATGGCTACACCTTC. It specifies CASSLEADYGYTF.